One T cell receptor beta chain is described in this entry. As yet, its antigen is unknown. The junction differs from germline at one of its ends, possibly a read error. PCR was performed using 60 Vbeta and 13 Jbeta primers. Per the authors' pipeline: Roughly 80 million unique TCR beta chains, some 10 million of them shared, were counted by a later analysis. Repertoires were generated with immunoSEQ multiplex PCR, while TCRdb's copy carries only in-frame clones and drops some. The DNA was the basis for D and trimming; V, J and clone size are from that table. The sample includes 95,000 to 150,000 clones, around two thirds of them seen just once. Germline loops: CDR1 MNHNY, CDR2 SVGAGI (reference sequence). This CDR3 is built from 13 residues. This sample was included in a study of cytomegalovirus exposure and HLA in healthy donors. Study results and caveats: The study designated about 180 TCR beta chains cytomegalovirus-associated. In a later analysis, V- and J-gene trimming of beta chains associated with a DCLRE1C missense variant, replicated independently. A later analysis associated under 20,000 TCR beta sequences with HLA alleles at a 0.05 false discovery rate.

This sequence originates from a woman aged 40 to 50 in good health and CMV-seropositive. The sequenced sample consisted of PBMCs. The rearrangement uses TRBV6-6 and TRBJ1-2; 10 nucleotides align to TRBD1. CDR3 amino acids: CASSTGGNYGYPF. The CDR3 DNA follows: TGTGCCAGCTCGACAGGGGGCAACTATGGCTACCCCTTC.